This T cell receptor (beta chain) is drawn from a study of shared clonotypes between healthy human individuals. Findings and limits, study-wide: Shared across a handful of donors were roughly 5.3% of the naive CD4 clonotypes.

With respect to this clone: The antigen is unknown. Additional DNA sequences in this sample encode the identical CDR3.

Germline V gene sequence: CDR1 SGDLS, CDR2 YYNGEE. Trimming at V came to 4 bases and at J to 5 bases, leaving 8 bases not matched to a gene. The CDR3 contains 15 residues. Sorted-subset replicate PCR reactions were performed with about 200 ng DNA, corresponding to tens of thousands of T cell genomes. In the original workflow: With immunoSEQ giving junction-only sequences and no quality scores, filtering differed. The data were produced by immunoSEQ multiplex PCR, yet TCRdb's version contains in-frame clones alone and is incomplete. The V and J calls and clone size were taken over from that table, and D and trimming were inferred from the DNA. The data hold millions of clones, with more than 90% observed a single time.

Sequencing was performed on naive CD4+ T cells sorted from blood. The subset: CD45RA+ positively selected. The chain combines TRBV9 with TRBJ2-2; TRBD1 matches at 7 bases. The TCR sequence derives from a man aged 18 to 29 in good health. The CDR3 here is CASSLDRAGTGELFF. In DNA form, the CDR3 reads TGTGCCAGCAGCCTAGACAGGGCAGGAACCGGGGAGCTGTTTTTT.